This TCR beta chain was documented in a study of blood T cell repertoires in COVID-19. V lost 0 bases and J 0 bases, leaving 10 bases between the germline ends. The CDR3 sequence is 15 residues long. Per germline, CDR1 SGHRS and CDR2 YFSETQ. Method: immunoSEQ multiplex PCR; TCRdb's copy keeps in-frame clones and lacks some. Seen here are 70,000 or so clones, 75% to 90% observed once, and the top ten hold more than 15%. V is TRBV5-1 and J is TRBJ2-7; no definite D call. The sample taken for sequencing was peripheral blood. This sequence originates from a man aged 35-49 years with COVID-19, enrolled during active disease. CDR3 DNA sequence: TGCGCCAGCAGCTTGGCCGTACTAAGCTCCTACGAGCAGTACTTC. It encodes CASSLAVLSSYEQYF.